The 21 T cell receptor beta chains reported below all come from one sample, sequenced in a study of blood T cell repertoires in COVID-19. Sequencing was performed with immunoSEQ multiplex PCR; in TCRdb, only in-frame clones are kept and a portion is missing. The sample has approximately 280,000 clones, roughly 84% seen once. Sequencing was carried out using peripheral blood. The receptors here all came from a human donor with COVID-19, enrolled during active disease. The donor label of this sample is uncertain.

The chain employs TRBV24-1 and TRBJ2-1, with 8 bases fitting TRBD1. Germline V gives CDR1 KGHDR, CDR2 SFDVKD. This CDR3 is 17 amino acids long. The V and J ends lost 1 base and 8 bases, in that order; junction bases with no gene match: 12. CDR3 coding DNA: TGTGCCACCAGTGATTTTAGTGCGGCAGGGGGCTGGGATGAGCAGTTCTTC. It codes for CATSDFSAAGGWDEQFF.

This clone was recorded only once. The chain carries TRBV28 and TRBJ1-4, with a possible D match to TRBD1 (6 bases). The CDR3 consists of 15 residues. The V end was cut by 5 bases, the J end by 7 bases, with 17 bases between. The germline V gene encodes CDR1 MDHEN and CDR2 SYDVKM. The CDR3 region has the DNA TGTGCCAGCAGTCTTGGGGGGGCGTCAGGTGAAAAACTGTTTTTT. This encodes CASSLGGASGEKLFF.

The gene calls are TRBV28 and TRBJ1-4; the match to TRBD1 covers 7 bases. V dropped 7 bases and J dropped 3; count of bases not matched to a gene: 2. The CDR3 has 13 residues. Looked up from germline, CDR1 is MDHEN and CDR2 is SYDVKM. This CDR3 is CASKGTANEKLFF. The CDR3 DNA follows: TGTGCCAGCAAGGGGACAGCTAATGAAAAACTGTTTTTT.

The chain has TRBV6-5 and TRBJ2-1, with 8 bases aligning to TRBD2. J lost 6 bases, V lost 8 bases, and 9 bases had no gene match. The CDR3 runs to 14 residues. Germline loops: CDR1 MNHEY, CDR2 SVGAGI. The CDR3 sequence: CASAPSGPTNEQFF. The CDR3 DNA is TGTGCCAGCGCTCCTAGCGGGCCAACCAATGAGCAGTTCTTC.

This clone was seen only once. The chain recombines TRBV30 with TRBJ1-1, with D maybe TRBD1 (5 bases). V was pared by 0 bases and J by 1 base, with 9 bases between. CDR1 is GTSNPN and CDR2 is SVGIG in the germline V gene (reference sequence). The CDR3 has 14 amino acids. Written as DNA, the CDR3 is TGTGCCTGGAGTGTTGGGGCCGAGAACACTGAAGCTTTCTTT. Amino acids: CAWSVGAENTEAFF.

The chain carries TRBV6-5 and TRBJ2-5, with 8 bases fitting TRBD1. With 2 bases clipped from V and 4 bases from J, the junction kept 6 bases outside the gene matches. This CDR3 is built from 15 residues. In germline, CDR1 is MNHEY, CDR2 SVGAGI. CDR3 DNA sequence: TGTGCCAGCAGTTACCGGGACAGGATAAGAGAGACCCAGTACTTC. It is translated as CASSYRDRIRETQYF.

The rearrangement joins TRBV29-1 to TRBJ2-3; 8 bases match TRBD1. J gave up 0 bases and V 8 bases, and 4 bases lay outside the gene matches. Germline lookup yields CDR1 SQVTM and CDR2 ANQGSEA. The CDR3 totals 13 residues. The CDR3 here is CSSRTGSTDTQYF. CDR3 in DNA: TGCAGCTCCAGGACAGGGAGCACAGATACGCAGTATTTT.

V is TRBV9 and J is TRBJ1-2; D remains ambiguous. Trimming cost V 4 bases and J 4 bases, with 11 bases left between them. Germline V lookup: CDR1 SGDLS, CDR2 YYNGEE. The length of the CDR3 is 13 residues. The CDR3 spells CASSRDTSYGYTF. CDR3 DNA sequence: TGTGCCAGCAGCCGCGACACTTCCTATGGCTACACCTTC.

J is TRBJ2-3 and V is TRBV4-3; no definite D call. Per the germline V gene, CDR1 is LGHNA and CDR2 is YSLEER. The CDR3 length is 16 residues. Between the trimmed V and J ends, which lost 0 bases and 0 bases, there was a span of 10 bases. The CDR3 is CASSQEAFDSTDTQYF. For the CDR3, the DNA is TGCGCCAGCAGCCAAGAAGCGTTTGATAGCACAGATACGCAGTATTTT.

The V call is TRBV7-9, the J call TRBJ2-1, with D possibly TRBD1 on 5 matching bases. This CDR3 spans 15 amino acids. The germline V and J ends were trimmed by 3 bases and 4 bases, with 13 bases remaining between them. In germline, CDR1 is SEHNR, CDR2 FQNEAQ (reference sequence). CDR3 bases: TGTGCCAGCAGCTTCATTCCGACAGTGTACAATGAGCAGTTCTTC. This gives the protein CASSFIPTVYNEQFF.

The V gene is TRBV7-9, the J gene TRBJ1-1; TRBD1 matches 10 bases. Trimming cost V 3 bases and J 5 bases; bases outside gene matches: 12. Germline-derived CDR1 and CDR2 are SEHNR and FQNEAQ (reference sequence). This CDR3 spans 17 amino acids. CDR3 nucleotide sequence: TGTGCCAGCAGCTTGGGCCCGGGACAGGGGAAGGGAACTGAAGCTTTCTTT. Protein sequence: CASSLGPGQGKGTEAFF.

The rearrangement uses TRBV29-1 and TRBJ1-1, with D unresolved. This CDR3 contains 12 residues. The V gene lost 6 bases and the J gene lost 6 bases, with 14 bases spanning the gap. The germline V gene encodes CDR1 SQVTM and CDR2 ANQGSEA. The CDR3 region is CSVVGVNPEAFF. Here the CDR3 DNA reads TGCAGCGTGGTCGGGGTAAACCCTGAAGCTTTCTTT.

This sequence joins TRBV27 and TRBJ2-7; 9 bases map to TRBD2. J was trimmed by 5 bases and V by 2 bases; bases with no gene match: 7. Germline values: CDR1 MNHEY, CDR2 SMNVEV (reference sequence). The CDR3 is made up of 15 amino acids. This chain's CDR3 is CASSLAGGLPDEQYF. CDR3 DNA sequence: TGTGCCAGCAGTTTAGCGGGAGGGCTCCCCGACGAGCAGTACTTC.

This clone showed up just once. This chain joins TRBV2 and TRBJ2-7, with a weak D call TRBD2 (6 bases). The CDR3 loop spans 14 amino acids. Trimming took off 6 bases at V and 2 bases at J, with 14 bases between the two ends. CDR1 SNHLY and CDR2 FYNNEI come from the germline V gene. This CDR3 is CASRGLAQTYEQYF. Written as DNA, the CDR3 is TGTGCCAGCAGGGGGCTAGCGCAGACCTACGAGCAGTACTTC.

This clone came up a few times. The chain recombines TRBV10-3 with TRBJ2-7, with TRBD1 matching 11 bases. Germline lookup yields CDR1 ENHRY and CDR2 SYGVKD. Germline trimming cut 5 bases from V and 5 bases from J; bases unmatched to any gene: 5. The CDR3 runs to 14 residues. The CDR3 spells CAISRDRGRHEQYF. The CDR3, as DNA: TGTGCCATCAGTCGGGACAGGGGGAGACACGAGCAGTACTTC.

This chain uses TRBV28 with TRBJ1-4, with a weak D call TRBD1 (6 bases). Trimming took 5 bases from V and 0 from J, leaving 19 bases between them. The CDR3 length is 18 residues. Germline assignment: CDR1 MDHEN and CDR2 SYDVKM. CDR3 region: CASSQVPQGTPTNEKLFF. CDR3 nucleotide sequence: TGTGCCAGCAGTCAGGTGCCCCAGGGGACCCCAACTAATGAAAAACTGTTTTTT.

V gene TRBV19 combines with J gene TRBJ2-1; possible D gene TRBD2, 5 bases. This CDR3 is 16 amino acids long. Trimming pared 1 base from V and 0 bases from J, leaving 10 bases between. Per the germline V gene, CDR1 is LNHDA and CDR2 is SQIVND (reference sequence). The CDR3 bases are TGTGCCAGTAGTATAGTCCCGGGAAGCTCCTACAATGAGCAGTTCTTC. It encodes CASSIVPGSSYNEQFF.

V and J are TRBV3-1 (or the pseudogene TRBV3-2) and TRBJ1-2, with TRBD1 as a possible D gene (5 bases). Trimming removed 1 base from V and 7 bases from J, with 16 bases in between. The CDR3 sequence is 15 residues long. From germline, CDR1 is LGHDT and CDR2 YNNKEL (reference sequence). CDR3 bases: TGTGCCAGCAGCCAAGGAGCGTCAGGGAATGTTGGCTACACCTTC. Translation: CASSQGASGNVGYTF.

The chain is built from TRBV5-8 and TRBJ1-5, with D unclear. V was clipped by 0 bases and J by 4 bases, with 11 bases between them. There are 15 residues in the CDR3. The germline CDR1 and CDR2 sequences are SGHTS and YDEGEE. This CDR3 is CASSLARGPNQPQHF. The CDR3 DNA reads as TGTGCCAGCAGCTTGGCCAGAGGGCCAAATCAGCCCCAGCATTTT.

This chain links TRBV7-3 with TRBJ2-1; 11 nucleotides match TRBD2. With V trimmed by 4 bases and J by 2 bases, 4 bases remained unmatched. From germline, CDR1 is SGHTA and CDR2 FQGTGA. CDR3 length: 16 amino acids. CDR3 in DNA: TGTGCCAGCAGCTCCCTTAGCGGGAGGGCCTACAATGAGCAGTTCTTC. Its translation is CASSSLSGRAYNEQFF.

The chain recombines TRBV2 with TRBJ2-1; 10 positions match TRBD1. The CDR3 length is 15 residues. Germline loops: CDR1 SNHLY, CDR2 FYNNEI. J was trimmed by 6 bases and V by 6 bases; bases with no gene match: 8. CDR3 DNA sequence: TGTGCCAGCAGAGAAAGGACAGGGGGAGGCAATGAGCAGTTCTTC. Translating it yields CASRERTGGGNEQFF. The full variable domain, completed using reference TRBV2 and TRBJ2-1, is EPEVTQTPSHQVTQMGQEVILRCVPISNHLYFYWYRQILGQKVEFLVSFYNNEISEKSEIFDDQFSVERPDGSNFTLKIRSTKLEDSAMYFCASRERTGGGNEQFFGPGTRLTVL.